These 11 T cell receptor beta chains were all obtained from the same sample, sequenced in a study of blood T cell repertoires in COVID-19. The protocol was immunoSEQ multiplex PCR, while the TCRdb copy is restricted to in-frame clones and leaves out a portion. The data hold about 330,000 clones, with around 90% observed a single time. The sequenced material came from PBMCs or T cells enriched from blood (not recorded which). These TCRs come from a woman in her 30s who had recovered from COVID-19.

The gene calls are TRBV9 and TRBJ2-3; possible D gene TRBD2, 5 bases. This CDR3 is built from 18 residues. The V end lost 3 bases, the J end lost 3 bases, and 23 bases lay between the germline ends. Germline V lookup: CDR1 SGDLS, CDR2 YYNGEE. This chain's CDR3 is CASSASGVAVSATDTQYF. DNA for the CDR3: TGTGCCAGCAGCGCCAGCGGAGTAGCCGTGTCCGCGACAGATACGCAGTATTTT.

Here the CDR3 reads CASGRTATGHTEAFF. The CDR3 DNA follows: TGCGCCAGCGGCCGGACGGCCACAGGGCACACTGAAGCTTTCTTT. The rearrangement joins TRBV5-1 to TRBJ1-1; TRBD1 is a possible D gene (6 bases). The V end lost 7 bases, the J end lost 3 bases, and 19 bases lay between the germline ends. Per the germline V gene, CDR1 is SGHRS and CDR2 is YFSETQ. CDR3 length equals 15 residues. The full variable domain, its missing parts supplied by reference TRBV5-1 and TRBJ1-1, is KAGVTQTPRYLIKTRGQQVTLSCSPISGHRSVSWYQQTPGQGLQFLFEYFSETQRNKGNFPGRFSGRQFSNSRSEMNVSTLELGDSALYLCASGRTATGHTEAFFGQGTRLTVV.

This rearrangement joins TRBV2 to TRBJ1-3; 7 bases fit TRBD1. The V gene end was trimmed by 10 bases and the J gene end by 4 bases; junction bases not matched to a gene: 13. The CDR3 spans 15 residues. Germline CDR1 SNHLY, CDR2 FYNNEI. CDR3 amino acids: CAKTETGTSGNTIYF. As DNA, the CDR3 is TGTGCCAAAACTGAGACAGGGACCTCCGGAAACACCATATATTTT. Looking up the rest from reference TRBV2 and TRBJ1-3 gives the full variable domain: EPEVTQTPSHQVTQMGQEVILRCVPISNHLYFYWYRQILGQKVEFLVSFYNNEISEKSEIFDDQFSVERPDGSNFTLKIRSTKLEDSAMYFCAKTETGTSGNTIYFGEGSWLTVV.

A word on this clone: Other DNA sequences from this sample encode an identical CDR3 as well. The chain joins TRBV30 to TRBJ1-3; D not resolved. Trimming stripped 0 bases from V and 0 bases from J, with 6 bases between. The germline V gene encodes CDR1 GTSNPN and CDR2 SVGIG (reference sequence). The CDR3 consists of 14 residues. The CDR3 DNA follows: TGTGCCTGGAGTGTAGGAGTCTCTGGAAACACCATATATTTT. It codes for CAWSVGVSGNTIYF.

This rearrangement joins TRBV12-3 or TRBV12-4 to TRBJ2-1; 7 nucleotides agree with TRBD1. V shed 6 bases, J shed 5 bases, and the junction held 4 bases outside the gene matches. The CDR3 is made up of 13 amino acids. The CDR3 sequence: CASRRDSDNEQFF. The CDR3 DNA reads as TGTGCCAGCAGAAGGGACAGCGACAATGAGCAGTTCTTC.

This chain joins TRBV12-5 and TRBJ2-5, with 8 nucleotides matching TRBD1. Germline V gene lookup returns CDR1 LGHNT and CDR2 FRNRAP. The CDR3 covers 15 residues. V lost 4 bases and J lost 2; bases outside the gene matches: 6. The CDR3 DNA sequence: TGTGCTAGTGGTTCCGGACAGGGCCCACAAGAGACCCAGTACTTC. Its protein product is CASGSGQGPQETQYF.

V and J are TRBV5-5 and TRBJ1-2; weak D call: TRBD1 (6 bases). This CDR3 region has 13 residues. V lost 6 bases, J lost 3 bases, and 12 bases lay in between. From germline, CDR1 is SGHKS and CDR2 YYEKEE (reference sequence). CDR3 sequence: CASTSGGDYGYTF. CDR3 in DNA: TGTGCCAGCACCTCGGGGGGCGACTATGGCTACACCTTC. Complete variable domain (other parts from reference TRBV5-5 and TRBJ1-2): DAGVTQSPTHLIKTRGQQVTLRCSPISGHKSVSWYQQVLGQGPQFIFQYYEKEERGRGNFPDRFSARQFPNYSSELNVNALLLGDSALYLCASTSGGDYGYTFGSGTRLTVV.

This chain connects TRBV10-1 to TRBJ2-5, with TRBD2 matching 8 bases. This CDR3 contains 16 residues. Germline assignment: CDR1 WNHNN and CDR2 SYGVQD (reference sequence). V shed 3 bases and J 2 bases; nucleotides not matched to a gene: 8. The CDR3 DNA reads TGCGCCAGCAGTGAAGGCTTTGTAGCGGGACAAGAGACCCAGTACTTC. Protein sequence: CASSEGFVAGQETQYF.

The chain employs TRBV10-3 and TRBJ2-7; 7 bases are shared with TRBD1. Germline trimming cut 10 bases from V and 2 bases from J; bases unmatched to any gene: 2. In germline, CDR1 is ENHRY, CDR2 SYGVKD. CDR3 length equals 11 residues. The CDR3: CATTGAYEQYF. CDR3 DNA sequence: TGTGCCACAACAGGGGCCTACGAGCAGTACTTC.

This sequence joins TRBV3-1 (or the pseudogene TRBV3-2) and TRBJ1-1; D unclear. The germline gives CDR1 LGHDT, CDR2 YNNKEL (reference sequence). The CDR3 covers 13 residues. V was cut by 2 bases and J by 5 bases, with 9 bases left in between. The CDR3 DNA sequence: TGTGCCAGCAGCCAACTGGCCCCTACTGAAGCTTTCTTT. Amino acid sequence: CASSQLAPTEAFF.

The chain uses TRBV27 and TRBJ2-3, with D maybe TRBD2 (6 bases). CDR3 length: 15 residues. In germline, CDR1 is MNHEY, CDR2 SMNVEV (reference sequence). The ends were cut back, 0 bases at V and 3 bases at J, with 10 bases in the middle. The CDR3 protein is CASSLSIRETDTQYF. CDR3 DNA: TGTGCCAGCAGTTTATCGATACGGGAGACAGATACGCAGTATTTT.